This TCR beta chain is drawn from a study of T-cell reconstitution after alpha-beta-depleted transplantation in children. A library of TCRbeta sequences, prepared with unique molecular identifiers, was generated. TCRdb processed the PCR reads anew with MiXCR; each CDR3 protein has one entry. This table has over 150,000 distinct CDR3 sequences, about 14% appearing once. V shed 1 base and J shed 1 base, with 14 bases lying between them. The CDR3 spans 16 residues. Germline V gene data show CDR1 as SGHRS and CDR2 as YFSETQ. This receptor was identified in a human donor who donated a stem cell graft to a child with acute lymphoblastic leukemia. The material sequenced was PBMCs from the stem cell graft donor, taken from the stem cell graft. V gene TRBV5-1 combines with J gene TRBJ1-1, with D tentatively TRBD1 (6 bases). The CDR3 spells CASSLSYTGTNTEAFF. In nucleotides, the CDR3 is TGCGCCAGCAGCTTGTCGTACACAGGGACGAACACTGAAGCTTTCTTT.